One and the same sample provided the 32 T cell receptor beta chains below, sequenced in a study of cytomegalovirus exposure and HLA in healthy donors. PCR involved 60 Vbeta and 13 Jbeta primers. The repertoire was sequenced with immunoSEQ multiplex PCR; TCRdb's copy has only in-frame clones and lacks some. The data contain 150,000 or so clones, roughly 81% of them seen just once; the ten biggest clones take up roughly 2.3%. The specimen sequenced was PBMCs. The receptors shown here come from a young woman in good health and CMV-seronegative.

The gene calls are TRBV7-2 and TRBJ2-2, with D unresolved. With 4 bases removed from V and 5 bases from J, the gap between germline ends came to 8 bases. The germline V gene encodes CDR1 SGHTA and CDR2 FQGNSA. The CDR3 is 13 residues long. This CDR3 reads CASSSFRTGELFF. Here the CDR3 DNA reads TGTGCCAGCAGCTCCTTCCGTACCGGGGAGCTGTTTTTT.

This clone was counted a few times. The chain employs TRBV19 and TRBJ2-3, with D possibly matching TRBD2 (6 bases). Deletions cut 6 bases from V and 0 bases from J, with 13 bases between. Germline V gene data show CDR1 as LNHDA and CDR2 as SQIVND (reference sequence). CDR3 size: 15 residues. The CDR3 spells CASSTGGMSTDTQYF. The CDR3 DNA reads TGTGCCAGTAGCACGGGCGGGATGAGCACAGATACGCAGTATTTT.

In its sample, this clone was seen a few times. The chain uses TRBV6-1 and TRBJ1-5, with D possibly matching TRBD1 (6 bases). Germline V CDR1 and CDR2: MNHNS, SASEGT. This CDR3 has 14 amino acids. Trimming pared 10 bases from V and 4 bases from J, leaving 17 bases between. CDR3 DNA: TGTGCCATCCTCCGGGGGGGCCCTAATCAGCCCCAGCATTTT. Amino acids: CAILRGGPNQPQHF.

This clone was recorded a few times. The V and J genes are TRBV4-3 and TRBJ2-7; TRBD1 agrees at 9 bases. Germline V lookup: CDR1 LGHNA, CDR2 YSLEER. CDR3 length: 14 amino acids. V lost 4 bases and J lost 4; bases outside the gene matches: 5. The CDR3 spells CASSLGQGDYEQYF. CDR3 nucleotide sequence: TGCGCCAGCAGCCTGGGACAGGGCGATTACGAGCAGTACTTC.

This chain joins TRBV19 and TRBJ2-2; D is possibly TRBD2 (6 bases). CDR3 length: 13 amino acids. Trimming took off 5 bases at V and 5 bases at J, with 9 bases between the two ends. Germline V CDR1 and CDR2: LNHDA, SQIVND (reference sequence). In DNA form, the CDR3 reads TGTGCCAGTAGTCGGGAGAGGACCGGGGAGCTGTTTTTT. Encoded protein: CASSRERTGELFF.

This clone turned up a few times. CDR3 nucleotide sequence: TGTGCCAGTAGTTCGTACAGGGGGCGAGTGGGCAATCAGCCCCAGCATTTT. This gives the protein CASSSYRGRVGNQPQHF. The rearrangement uses TRBV19 and TRBJ1-5; 9 positions match TRBD1. Germline CDR1 LNHDA, CDR2 SQIVND (reference sequence). The ends lost 5 bases at V and 2 bases at J; junction bases unmatched: 10. CDR3 length equals 17 residues.

This chain uses TRBV19 with TRBJ2-5; D uncertain. The J call may be incorrect, as the DNA end agrees better with TRBJ2-7. The CDR3 totals 13 residues. Germline lookup yields CDR1 LNHDA and CDR2 SQIVND (reference sequence). In DNA, the CDR3 is TGTGCCAGTAGTGCTTCGGTTGCTTACGAGCAGTACTTC. Protein product: CASSASVAYEQYF.

This clone was seen once. This chain uses TRBV6-5 with TRBJ2-7; 13 nucleotides agree with TRBD2. V was clipped by 2 bases and J by 3 bases; unmatched bases: 4. Germline V lookup: CDR1 MNHEY, CDR2 SVGAGI. The CDR3 covers 16 residues. The CDR3 region has the DNA TGTGCCAGCAGTTACAGACTAGCGGGGGGACTCTACGAGCAGTACTTC. Amino acid sequence: CASSYRLAGGLYEQYF.

V gene TRBV6-6 combines with J gene TRBJ2-1, with 7 bases aligning to TRBD1. The V gene end was trimmed by 0 bases and the J gene end by 8 bases; junction bases not matched to a gene: 7. The CDR3 is 15 residues long. Germline CDR1 reads MNHNY; CDR2 reads SVGAGI (reference sequence). The CDR3 loop reads CASSYSDRDGDEQFF. The CDR3 DNA is TGTGCCAGCAGTTACTCTGACAGGGACGGAGATGAGCAGTTCTTC.

This clone was picked up one time. This rearrangement joins TRBV27 to TRBJ1-2; a weak D match, TRBD1 (5 bases). CDR3 length: 16 amino acids. Trimming removed 6 bases from V and 3 bases from J, with 20 bases in between. Germline V lookup: CDR1 MNHEY, CDR2 SMNVEV (reference sequence). DNA of the CDR3: TGTGCCAGCAGCCTAATGGGGGGAGCACCCCACTATGGCTACACCTTC. Translation gives CASSLMGGAPHYGYTF.

The chain combines TRBV7-6 with TRBJ2-7; 8 bases are a match to TRBD1. Germline CDR1 and CDR2: SGHVS and FNYEAQ. CDR3 size: 16 residues. With 0 bases clipped from V and 0 bases from J, the junction kept 4 bases outside the gene matches. CDR3 coding DNA: TGTGCCAGCAGCTTAGCTTCCGGACAGGGCTCCTACGAGCAGTACTTC. It is translated as CASSLASGQGSYEQYF.

V and J are TRBV28 and TRBJ2-1; tentative D call: TRBD2 (6 bases). V gave up 7 bases and J gave up 10 bases, with 23 bases separating them. The CDR3 spans 15 residues. Per germline, CDR1 MDHEN and CDR2 SYDVKM. CDR3 DNA sequence: TGTGCCAGCACGGGATCCAGGGAGGTGAAACCAGAGCAGTTCTTC. Translated: CASTGSREVKPEQFF.

The chain is built from TRBV29-1 and TRBJ2-1, with a weak D call TRBD2 (6 bases). Trimming removed 8 bases from V and 0 bases from J, with 20 bases in between. There are 16 residues in the CDR3. Per germline, CDR1 SQVTM and CDR2 ANQGSEA. The CDR3, as DNA: TGCAGCCCACAACTCCTACTAGCTAGCTCCTACAATGAGCAGTTCTTC. Its protein product is CSPQLLLASSYNEQFF.

In DNA form, the CDR3 reads TGTGCCAGCAGTTTATGCTCCCAGACAGGACTCGGCGCTTCTCTAAGCACAGATACGCAGTATTTT. It is translated as CASSLCSQTGLGASLSTDTQYF. J is TRBJ2-3 and V is TRBV28; a weak D match, TRBD1 (6 bases). The CDR3 contains 22 residues. Germline CDR1 is MDHEN and CDR2 is SYDVKM. Trimming cost V 0 bases and J 0 bases, with 28 bases left between them.

V and J are TRBV19 and TRBJ2-3; weak D call: TRBD2 (6 bases). This CDR3 comprises 15 residues. The V gene lost 6 bases and the J gene lost 1 base, with 14 bases spanning the gap. The germline V gene has CDR1 LNHDA and CDR2 SQIVND (reference sequence). The CDR3: CASSGSVVGTDTQYF. The CDR3 DNA reads as TGTGCCAGTAGCGGGAGTGTGGTGGGCACAGATACGCAGTATTTT.

The chain joins TRBV7-8 to TRBJ2-1; 9 bases are a match to TRBD2. Germline assignment: CDR1 SGHVS and CDR2 FQNEAQ. Trimming cost V 1 base and J 4 bases; bases outside gene matches: 2. The CDR3 contains 15 residues. In DNA form, the CDR3 reads TGTGCCAGCAGCTTAGGACTAGCGGAGTACAATGAGCAGTTCTTC. It is translated as CASSLGLAEYNEQFF.

The chain combines TRBV4-1 with TRBJ1-1; no clear D. Trimming took 1 base from V and 2 from J, leaving 11 bases between them. This CDR3 comprises 15 residues. The germline V gene encodes CDR1 MGHRA and CDR2 YSYEKL. The CDR3: CASSQGYSINTEAFF. CDR3 sequence (DNA): TGCGCCAGCAGCCAAGGATATAGTATAAACACTGAAGCTTTCTTT.

The rearrangement joins TRBV27 to TRBJ1-2; possibly TRBD1 for D (5 bases). The germline V gene encodes CDR1 MNHEY and CDR2 SMNVEV (reference sequence). V shed 3 bases and J shed 4 bases, with 15 bases lying between them. This CDR3 has 15 residues. CDR3 loop: CASSLGRVSLYGYTF. DNA of the CDR3: TGTGCCAGCAGTTTGGGCAGGGTCTCACTCTATGGCTACACCTTC.

This chain links TRBV6-4 with TRBJ1-2; D possibly corresponds to TRBD1 (6 bases). Per the germline V gene, CDR1 is MRHNA and CDR2 is SNTAGT. CDR3 length: 13 residues. V gave up 6 bases and J gave up 5 bases, with 13 bases separating them. As DNA, the CDR3 is TGTGCCAGCAGCGCCGGACAGAATTATGGCTACACCTTC. This translates into CASSAGQNYGYTF.

V gene TRBV6-1 combines with J gene TRBJ1-5, with TRBD1 matching over 8 bases. Germline V gene sequence: CDR1 MNHNS, CDR2 SASEGT. V lost 0 bases and J lost 14; bases outside the gene matches: 6. This CDR3 region has 13 residues. The DNA of the CDR3 is TGTGCCAGCAGTGAAGCTCGGGACAGGAGTAAGCATTTT. Encoded protein: CASSEARDRSKHF.

This chain links TRBV7-2 with TRBJ2-5; 7 bases match TRBD1. Gene TRBJ2-7 matches the end of the DNA better, so the J call may be wrong. There are 19 residues in the CDR3. Germline V gene data show CDR1 as SGHTA and CDR2 as FQGNSA. CDR3: CASSLARGGGFPVSYEQYF. CDR3 DNA sequence: TGTGCCAGCAGCTTAGCCCGAGGGGGCGGGTTCCCCGTCTCCTACGAGCAGTACTTC.

This chain connects TRBV5-1 to TRBJ2-5; 9 nucleotides match TRBD2. V lost 2 bases to trimming and J lost 5 bases; unmatched junction nucleotides: 7. The CDR3 loop spans 15 amino acids. From germline, CDR1 is SGHRS and CDR2 YFSETQ. The CDR3 coding sequence is TGCGCCAGCAGCTTTTTGGGACTAGCCTATGAGACCCAGTACTTC. Translating it yields CASSFLGLAYETQYF.

The rearrangement links TRBV5-4 to TRBJ2-3; D is possibly TRBD2 (6 bases). Germline V lookup: CDR1 SGHNT, CDR2 YYREEE (reference sequence). This CDR3 is 17 amino acids long. V was pared by 3 bases and J by 3 bases, with 20 bases between. CDR3 in DNA: TGTGCCAGCAGCTCATTGACGCGGGGCCCTGGAACAGATACGCAGTATTTT. This encodes CASSSLTRGPGTDTQYF.

The CDR3 DNA reads TGTGCCAGCAGAACCTTCGGGGTATCCTGGAATGAAGCTTTCTTT. It yields the protein CASRTFGVSWNEAFF. The chain has TRBV6-5 and TRBJ1-1; D ambiguous. Germline V gives CDR1 MNHEY, CDR2 SVGAGI. V lost 6 bases, J lost 7 bases, and 21 bases lay in between. The CDR3 is 15 residues long.

The genes are TRBV27 and TRBJ1-5; tentative D call: TRBD1 (5 bases). This CDR3 contains 14 residues. V was trimmed by 2 bases and J by 6 bases, leaving 11 bases between them. Per germline, CDR1 MNHEY and CDR2 SMNVEV (reference sequence). CDR3 sequence (DNA): TGTGCCAGCAGTTTAAGTGGGGCTACTCAGCCCCAGCATTTT. The encoded protein is CASSLSGATQPQHF.

This clone was observed a few times. This sequence joins TRBV5-1 and TRBJ2-7, with D possibly TRBD1 on 9 matching bases. V dropped 3 bases and J dropped 1 base, with 26 bases sitting between them. From germline, CDR1 is SGHRS and CDR2 YFSETQ. The CDR3 spans 19 residues. The CDR3 region has the DNA TGCGCCAGCAGCTCGACCGGGACAGGGTCCACGGGGGGGTCCTACGAGCAGTACTTC. It is translated as CASSSTGTGSTGGSYEQYF.

The rearrangement uses TRBV4-3 and TRBJ2-1; D uncertain. CDR3 length equals 16 residues. Per the germline V gene, CDR1 is LGHNA and CDR2 is YSLEER. Deletions cut 4 bases from V and 7 bases from J, with 20 bases between. CDR3 nucleotides: TGCGCCAGCAGCCCACGCCCGACTCGCCGATTAAATGAGCAGTTCTTC. Its protein product is CASSPRPTRRLNEQFF.

The chain recombines TRBV28 with TRBJ2-7; D might be TRBD2 (5 bases). Germline CDR1 is MDHEN and CDR2 is SYDVKM. The CDR3 spans 14 residues. Trimming stripped 5 bases from V and 9 bases from J, with 20 bases between. The CDR3 sequence is CASSPPGLERTQYF. The DNA of the CDR3 is TGTGCCAGCAGTCCACCCGGCCTTGAGCGGACGCAGTACTTC.

The chain couples TRBV7-2 to TRBJ2-3; D is possibly TRBD2 (5 bases). The CDR3 loop spans 14 amino acids. V was trimmed by 1 base and J by 2 bases, leaving 7 bases between them. The germline V gene has CDR1 SGHTA and CDR2 FQGNSA. CDR3 protein: CASSLGRDTDTQYF. CDR3 sequence (DNA): TGTGCCAGCAGCTTAGGACGGGACACAGATACGCAGTATTTT.

J is TRBJ1-6 and V is TRBV7-9; TRBD1 aligns across 8 bases. Per the germline V gene, CDR1 is SEHNR and CDR2 is FQNEAQ (reference sequence). The V segment lost 5 bases and the J segment 5 bases; nucleotides outside the gene matches: 5. This CDR3 comprises 15 residues. The CDR3 protein is CASSAGQGNNSPLHF. DNA for the CDR3: TGTGCCAGCAGCGCCGGACAGGGCAATAATTCACCCCTCCACTTT.

The chain employs TRBV5-6 and TRBJ2-1, with 8 bases that match TRBD1. The CDR3 covers 15 residues. Germline CDR1 reads SGHDT; CDR2 reads YYEEEE. V gave up 4 bases and J gave up 4 bases; unmatched junction bases: 7. The CDR3 DNA is TGTGCCAGCAGCGTAGGACAGGGAACATACAATGAGCAGTTCTTC. Its translation is CASSVGQGTYNEQFF.

V is TRBV5-5 and J is TRBJ2-7; D perhaps matches TRBD2 (6 bases). The germline gives CDR1 SGHKS, CDR2 YYEKEE (reference sequence). Trimming shortened V by 0 bases and J by 5 bases, and 9 bases separated the two germline ends. There are 13 residues in the CDR3. The CDR3 protein is CASSLVAGNEQYF. The DNA for the CDR3 is TGTGCCAGCAGCTTGGTGGCGGGGAACGAGCAGTACTTC.